These 13 T cell receptor beta chains were all obtained from the same sample, sequenced in a study of blood T cell repertoires in COVID-19. Repertoires were generated with immunoSEQ multiplex PCR, while TCRdb's copy carries only in-frame clones and drops some. The repertoire has about 120,000 clones, about nine tenths of them found once; the top ten carry 1.8%. The sample consisted of peripheral blood. All receptors derive from a human donor with active COVID-19. The donor label of this sample is uncertain.

The chain is built from TRBV19 and TRBJ1-1, with D perhaps TRBD1 (5 bases). The CDR3 spans 15 residues. Trimming took off 3 bases at V and 7 bases at J, with 18 bases between the two ends. Germline V gene data show CDR1 as LNHDA and CDR2 as SQIVND (reference sequence). The CDR3 nucleotides read TGTGCCAGTAGTATCATCATCGGGGGGTTTAATGAAGCTTTCTTT. It codes for CASSIIIGGFNEAFF.

This chain links TRBV9 with TRBJ1-2, with 9 positions matching TRBD1. The CDR3 sequence is 15 residues long. Germline V CDR1 and CDR2: SGDLS, YYNGEE. The junction had 11 bases not matched to a gene; V was cut back by 3 bases and J by 8 bases. CDR3 nucleotides: TGTGCCAGCAGCGACAGAAAGCGACAGGGGGAAGGCTACACCTTC. It translates to CASSDRKRQGEGYTF.

In this sample, this clone turned up once. The rearrangement uses TRBV14 and TRBJ1-1, with D possibly matching TRBD1 (6 bases). The CDR3 is 14 amino acids. The germline V gene has CDR1 SGHDN and CDR2 FVKESK. The V end lost 5 bases, the J end lost 2 bases, and 12 bases lay between the germline ends. This chain's CDR3 is CASSGGLLNTEAFF. CDR3 sequence (DNA): TGTGCCAGCAGCGGGGGCCTACTTAACACTGAAGCTTTCTTT. Looking up the rest from reference TRBV14 and TRBJ1-1 gives the full variable domain: EAGVTQFPSHSVIEKGQTVTLRCDPISGHDNLYWYRRVMGKEIKFLLHFVKESKQDESGMPNNRFLAERTGGTYSTLKVQPAELEDSGVYFCASSGGLLNTEAFFGQGTRLTVV.

The rearrangement joins TRBV6-1 to TRBJ2-5, with a possible D match to TRBD2 (6 bases). The CDR3 spans 19 residues. The ends were cut back, 0 bases at V and 5 bases at J, with 25 bases in the middle. Germline V gives CDR1 MNHNS, CDR2 SASEGT. The CDR3 spells CASSEAFSQSGLKIETQYF. CDR3 DNA sequence: TGTGCCAGCAGTGAAGCATTTTCGCAATCAGGACTAAAGATTGAGACCCAGTACTTC.

This chain connects TRBV19 to TRBJ2-3, with D possibly being TRBD2 (5 bases). The CDR3 contains 14 residues. Between the trimmed V and J ends, which lost 5 bases and 0 bases, there was a span of 9 bases. CDR1 is LNHDA, CDR2 SQIVND, per germline (reference sequence). The CDR3 sequence is CASSLRTSTDTQYF. As DNA, the CDR3 is TGTGCCAGTAGTTTAAGGACTAGCACAGATACGCAGTATTTT.

For this clone: This sample includes further DNA sequences coding for the same CDR3. The chain carries TRBV5-1 and TRBJ1-5; maybe TRBD1 (5 bases). Deletions cut 2 bases from V and 0 bases from J, with 9 bases between. The CDR3 spans 15 residues. Germline V lookup: CDR1 SGHRS, CDR2 YFSETQ. The CDR3 sequence is CASSLAGHSNQPQHF. CDR3 nucleotides: TGCGCCAGCAGCTTAGCAGGACATAGCAATCAGCCCCAGCATTTT.

CDR3 protein: CASSPRLDGNVKPSGANVLTF. DNA for the CDR3: TGTGCCAGCTCACCTCGACTCGACGGAAATGTTAAGCCCTCTGGGGCCAACGTCCTGACTTTC. The chain recombines TRBV18 with TRBJ2-6; D remains ambiguous. Germline CDR1 KGHSH, CDR2 LQKENI. The CDR3 contains 21 residues. Trimming removed 3 bases at V and 0 bases at J, with 24 bases between.

The V gene is TRBV7-8, the J gene TRBJ2-7; no clear D. Looked up from germline, CDR1 is SGHVS and CDR2 is FQNEAQ. Trimming removed 0 bases from V and 2 bases from J, with 11 bases in between. The CDR3 runs 15 residues. The CDR3 DNA follows: TGTGCCAGCAGCTTAGCTTCGGGTCCCACCTACGAGCAGTACTTC. Translated: CASSLASGPTYEQYF.

J is TRBJ2-5 and V is TRBV4-3, with 13 bases lining up with TRBD2. Germline V gives CDR1 LGHNA, CDR2 YSLEER. Germline trimming cut 0 bases from V and 3 bases from J; bases unmatched to any gene: 7. The CDR3 is 18 residues long. This CDR3 reads CASSQERKGLAGKETQYF. The CDR3 DNA follows: TGCGCCAGCAGCCAAGAGCGAAAGGGACTAGCGGGGAAAGAGACCCAGTACTTC.

This clone has ten or more counts. J is TRBJ2-3 and V is TRBV6-2 or TRBV6-3, with TRBD2 identical over 11 bases. CDR1 and CDR2 (germline): MNHEY, SVGEGT. The CDR3 is 17 amino acids. Trimming cost V 0 bases and J 5 bases; bases outside gene matches: 7. CDR3 loop: CASSYSPSGGPIDTQYF. DNA for the CDR3: TGTGCCAGCAGTTACTCGCCTAGCGGGGGGCCCATAGATACGCAGTATTTT.

V usage is TRBV7-9 and J usage is TRBJ1-1; 8 bases match TRBD1. V lost 5 bases and J lost 6; bases outside the gene matches: 11. Germline loops: CDR1 SEHNR, CDR2 FQNEAQ (reference sequence). This CDR3 has 15 amino acids. The CDR3 sequence is CASSLGQGRDPEAFF. DNA of the CDR3: TGTGCCAGCAGCCTAGGACAGGGTCGGGATCCTGAAGCTTTCTTT.

The V call is TRBV5-6, the J call TRBJ1-2; 7 nucleotides line up with TRBD1. This CDR3 is 12 amino acids long. The V gene's germline CDR1 is SGHDT and CDR2 YYEEEE. The junction had 1 base not matched to a gene; V was cut back by 0 bases and J by 8 bases. The CDR3 loop reads CASSLVGGGYTF. The CDR3, as DNA: TGTGCCAGCAGCTTGGTAGGGGGCGGCTACACCTTC.

The genes are TRBV5-6 and TRBJ2-5; TRBD2 matches at 7 bases. CDR3 length: 14 amino acids. Germline CDR1 and CDR2: SGHDT and YYEEEE. Trimming at V came to 2 bases and at J to 0 bases, leaving 1 base not matched to a gene. This CDR3 is CASSFGGYQETQYF. The CDR3, as DNA: TGTGCCAGCAGCTTCGGGGGGTACCAAGAGACCCAGTACTTC.